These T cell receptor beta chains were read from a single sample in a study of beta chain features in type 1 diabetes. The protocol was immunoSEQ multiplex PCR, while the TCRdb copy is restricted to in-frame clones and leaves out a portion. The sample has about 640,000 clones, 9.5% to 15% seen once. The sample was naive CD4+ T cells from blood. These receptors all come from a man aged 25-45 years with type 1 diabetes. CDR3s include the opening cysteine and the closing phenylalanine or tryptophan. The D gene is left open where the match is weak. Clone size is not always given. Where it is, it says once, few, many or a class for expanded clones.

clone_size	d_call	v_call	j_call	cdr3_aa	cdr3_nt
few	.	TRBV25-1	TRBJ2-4	CASSEYGLAKNIQYF	TGTGCCAGCAGTGAATACGGACTAGCCAAAAACATTCAGTACTTC
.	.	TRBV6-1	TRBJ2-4	CASTQAGNIQYF	TGTGCCAGCACCCAAGCGGGAAACATTCAGTACTTC
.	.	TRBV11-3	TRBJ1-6	CASSLANSPLHF	TGTGCCAGCAGCTTAGCGAATTCACCCCTCCACTTT
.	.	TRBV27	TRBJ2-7	CASRQNGIPYEQYF	TGTGCCAGCAGGCAAAACGGGATTCCCTACGAGCAGTACTTC
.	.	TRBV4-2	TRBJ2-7	CASSQDRGSSYEQYF	TGTGCCAGCAGCCAAGACCGGGGGAGCTCCTACGAGCAGTACTTC
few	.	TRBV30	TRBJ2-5	CAWSLRETQYF	TGTGCCTGGAGTCTTAGGGAGACCCAGTACTTC
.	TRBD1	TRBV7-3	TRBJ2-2	CASSRQGTGELFF	TGTGCCAGCAGCCGACAGGGGACCGGGGAGCTGTTTTTT
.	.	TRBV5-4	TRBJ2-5	CASSLNRGQETQYF	TGTGCCAGCAGCTTGAATCGGGGGCAAGAGACCCAGTACTTC
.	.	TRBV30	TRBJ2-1	CACAPGAPPYNEQFF	TGTGCCTGCGCCCCGGGAGCCCCACCCTACAATGAGCAGTTCTTC
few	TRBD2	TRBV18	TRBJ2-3	CASSPPGLAGGDTQYF	TGTGCCAGCTCACCTCCCGGACTAGCGGGGGGAGATACGCAGTATTTT
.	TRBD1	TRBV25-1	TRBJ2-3	CASSEAHRGQATDTQYF	TGTGCCAGCAGTGAAGCCCACAGGGGGCAGGCCACAGATACGCAGTATTTT
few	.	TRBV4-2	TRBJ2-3	CASSQGDTQYF	TGTGCCAGCAGCCAAGGGGATACGCAGTATTTT
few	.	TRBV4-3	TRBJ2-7	CASSPAVDYEQYF	TGCGCCAGCAGCCCGGCGGTAGACTACGAGCAGTACTTC
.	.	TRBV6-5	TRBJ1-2	CASSLNRLTYGYTF	TGTGCCAGCAGTTTAAACAGGCTAACCTATGGCTACACCTTC
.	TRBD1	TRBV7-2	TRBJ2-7	CASSFMTGESYEQYF	TGTGCCAGCAGCTTCATGACAGGGGAGTCCTACGAGCAGTACTTC
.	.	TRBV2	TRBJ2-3	CASSRGTRTDTQYF	TGTGCCAGCAGTCGCGGGACTCGCACAGATACGCAGTATTTT
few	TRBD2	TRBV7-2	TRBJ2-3	CASSPNQRGAGSDTQYF	TGTGCCAGCAGCCCTAACCAGCGGGGGGCTGGTTCGGATACGCAGTATTTT
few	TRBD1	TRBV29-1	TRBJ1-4	CSVAGQGPTSTNEKLFF	TGCAGCGTTGCGGGACAGGGCCCGACATCAACTAATGAAAAACTGTTTTTT